This entry lists 4 T cell receptor beta chains sequenced from one sample in a study of shared clonotypes between healthy human individuals. The table came from immunoSEQ multiplex PCR; TCRdb's copy has only in-frame clones and leaves some out. This table has 640,000 or so clones, approximately 79% appearing once. Sequenced input: memory CD4+ T cells sorted from blood. The subset was: CD45RA-negative fraction. The source is a woman between 25 and 40 years old in good health.

This clone turned up a few times. This sequence joins TRBV7-8 and TRBJ1-1; D is undetermined. V was clipped by 5 bases and J by 8 bases, with 12 bases between them. Germline V gives CDR1 SGHVS, CDR2 FQNEAQ. CDR3 length equals 12 residues. CDR3 nucleotide sequence: TGTGCCAGCAGCCGAAATGCAGAAGAAGCTTTCTTT. This codes for CASSRNAEEAFF. The full variable domain, rest sourced from reference TRBV7-8 and TRBJ1-1, is GAGVSQSPRYKVAKRGQDVALRCDPISGHVSLFWYQQALGQGPEFLTYFQNEAQLDKSGLPSDRFFAERPEGSVSTLKIQRTQQEDSAVYLCASSRNAEEAFFGQGTRLTVV.

This chain uses TRBV13 with TRBJ1-2; 8 positions agree with TRBD1. Germline assignment: CDR1 PRHDT and CDR2 FYEKMQ (reference sequence). CDR3 size: 15 residues. The V segment lost 4 bases and the J segment 6 bases; nucleotides outside the gene matches: 10. CDR3 region: CASSSPGGTSHGYTF. The CDR3 DNA sequence: TGTGCCAGCAGCTCCCCAGGGGGCACATCGCATGGCTACACCTTC.

This clone was counted between two and nine times. In the same sample, other DNA sequences code for this CDR3. This chain connects TRBV28 to TRBJ1-5; D is uncertain. CDR1 MDHEN and CDR2 SYDVKM come from the germline V gene. V was clipped by 6 bases and J by 1 base, with 4 bases between them. This CDR3 spans 12 amino acids. CDR3 protein: CASRQSNQPQHF. CDR3 coding DNA: TGTGCCAGCAGACAGAGCAATCAGCCCCAGCATTTT.

The chain links TRBV7-8 to TRBJ2-7; unclear D gene. CDR3 length: 12 residues. Trimming cost V 3 bases and J 6 bases, with 9 bases left between them. Germline CDR1 and CDR2: SGHVS and FQNEAQ. CDR3 in amino acids: CASSFLPSEQYF. DNA of the CDR3: TGTGCCAGCAGCTTCCTGCCCTCCGAGCAGTACTTC.